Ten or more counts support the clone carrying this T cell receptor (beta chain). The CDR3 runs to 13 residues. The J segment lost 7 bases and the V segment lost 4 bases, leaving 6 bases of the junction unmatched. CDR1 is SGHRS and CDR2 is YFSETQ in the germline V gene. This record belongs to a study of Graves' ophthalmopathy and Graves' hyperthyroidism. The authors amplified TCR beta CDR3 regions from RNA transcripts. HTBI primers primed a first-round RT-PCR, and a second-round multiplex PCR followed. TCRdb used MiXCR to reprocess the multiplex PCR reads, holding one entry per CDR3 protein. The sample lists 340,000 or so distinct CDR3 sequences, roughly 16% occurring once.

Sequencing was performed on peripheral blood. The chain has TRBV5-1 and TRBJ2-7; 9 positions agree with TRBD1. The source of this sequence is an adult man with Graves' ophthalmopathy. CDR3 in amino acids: CASSAVTGGEQYF. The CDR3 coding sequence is TGCGCCAGCAGCGCGGTGACAGGGGGGGAGCAGTACTTC.